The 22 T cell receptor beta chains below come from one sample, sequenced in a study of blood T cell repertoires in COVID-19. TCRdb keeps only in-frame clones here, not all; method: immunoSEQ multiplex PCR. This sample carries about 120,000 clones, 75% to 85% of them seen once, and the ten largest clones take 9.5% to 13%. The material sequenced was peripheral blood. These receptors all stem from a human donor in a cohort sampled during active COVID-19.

The CDR3 DNA follows: TGTGCCAGCAGTGGACTAGCGGGGGCGATCAATGAGCAGTTCTTC. It is translated as CASSGLAGAINEQFF. The rearrangement links TRBV6-6 to TRBJ2-1; 13 nucleotides align to TRBD2. V trimming: 5 bases; J trimming: 6 bases; junction bases outside the gene matches: 4. The CDR3 length is 15 residues. Germline values: CDR1 MNHNY, CDR2 SVGAGI (reference sequence).

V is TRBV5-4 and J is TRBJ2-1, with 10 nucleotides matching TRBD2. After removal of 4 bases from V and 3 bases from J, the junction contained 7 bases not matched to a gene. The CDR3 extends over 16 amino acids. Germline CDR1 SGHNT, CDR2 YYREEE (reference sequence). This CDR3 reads CASSATAGGLYNEQFF. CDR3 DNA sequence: TGTGCCAGCAGCGCTACAGCGGGGGGGCTCTACAATGAGCAGTTCTTC.

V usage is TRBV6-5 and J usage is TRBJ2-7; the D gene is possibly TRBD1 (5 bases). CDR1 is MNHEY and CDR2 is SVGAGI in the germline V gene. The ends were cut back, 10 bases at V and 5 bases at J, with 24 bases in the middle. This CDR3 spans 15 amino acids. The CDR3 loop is CAIPKTPEAGNEQYF. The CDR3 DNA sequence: TGTGCCATTCCCAAAACACCCGAGGCAGGGAACGAGCAGTACTTC.

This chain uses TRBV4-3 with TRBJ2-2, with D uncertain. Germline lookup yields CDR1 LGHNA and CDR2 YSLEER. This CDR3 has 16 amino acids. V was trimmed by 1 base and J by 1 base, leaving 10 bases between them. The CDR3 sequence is CASSQAWAQNTGELFF. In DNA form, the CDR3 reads TGCGCCAGCAGCCAAGCGTGGGCCCAGAACACCGGGGAGCTGTTTTTT.

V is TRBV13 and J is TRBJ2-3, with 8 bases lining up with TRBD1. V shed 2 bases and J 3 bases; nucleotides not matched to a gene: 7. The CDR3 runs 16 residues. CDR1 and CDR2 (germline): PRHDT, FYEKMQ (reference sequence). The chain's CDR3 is CASSLNLGQGTDTQYF. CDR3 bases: TGTGCCAGCAGCTTAAACCTCGGACAGGGTACAGATACGCAGTATTTT.

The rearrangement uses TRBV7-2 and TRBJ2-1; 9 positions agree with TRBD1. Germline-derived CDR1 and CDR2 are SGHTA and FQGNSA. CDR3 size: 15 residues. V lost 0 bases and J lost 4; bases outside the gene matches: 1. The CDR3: CASSLATGGYNEQFF. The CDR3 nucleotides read TGTGCCAGCAGCTTAGCGACAGGGGGGTACAATGAGCAGTTCTTC.

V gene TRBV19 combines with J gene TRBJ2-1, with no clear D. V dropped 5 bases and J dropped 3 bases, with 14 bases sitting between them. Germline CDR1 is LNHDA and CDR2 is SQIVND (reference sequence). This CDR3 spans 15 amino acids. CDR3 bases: TGTGCCAGTAGTCGCCCAGTCCGAGGCTACAATGAGCAGTTCTTC. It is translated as CASSRPVRGYNEQFF.

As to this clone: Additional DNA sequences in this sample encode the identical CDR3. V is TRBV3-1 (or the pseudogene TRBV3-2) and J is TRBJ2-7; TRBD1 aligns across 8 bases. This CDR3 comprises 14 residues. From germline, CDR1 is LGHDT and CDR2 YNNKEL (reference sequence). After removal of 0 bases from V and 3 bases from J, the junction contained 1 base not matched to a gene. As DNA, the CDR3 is TGTGCCAGCAGCCAAGAAGGGACAGGCTACGAGCAGTACTTC. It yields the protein CASSQEGTGYEQYF.

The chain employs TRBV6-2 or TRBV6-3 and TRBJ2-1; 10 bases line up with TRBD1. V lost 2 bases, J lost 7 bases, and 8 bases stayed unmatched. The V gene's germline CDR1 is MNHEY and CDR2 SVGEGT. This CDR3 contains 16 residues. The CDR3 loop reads CASSYARGQGSNEQFF. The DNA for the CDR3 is TGTGCCAGCAGTTACGCTCGGGGACAGGGGTCTAATGAGCAGTTCTTC.

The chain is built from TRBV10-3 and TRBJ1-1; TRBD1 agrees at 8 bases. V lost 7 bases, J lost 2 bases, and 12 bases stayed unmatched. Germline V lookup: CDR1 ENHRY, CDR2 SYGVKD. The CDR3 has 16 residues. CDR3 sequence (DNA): TGTGCCATCACCGGTTGGGGCCAGGGGGCTAACACTGAAGCTTTCTTT. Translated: CAITGWGQGANTEAFF.

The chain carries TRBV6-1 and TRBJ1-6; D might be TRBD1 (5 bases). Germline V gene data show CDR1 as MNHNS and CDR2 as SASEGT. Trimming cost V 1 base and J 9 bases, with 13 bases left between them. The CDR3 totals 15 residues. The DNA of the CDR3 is TGTGCCAGCAGTGAAGTACGGGGGATAGGTTCACCCCTCCACTTT. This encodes CASSEVRGIGSPLHF.

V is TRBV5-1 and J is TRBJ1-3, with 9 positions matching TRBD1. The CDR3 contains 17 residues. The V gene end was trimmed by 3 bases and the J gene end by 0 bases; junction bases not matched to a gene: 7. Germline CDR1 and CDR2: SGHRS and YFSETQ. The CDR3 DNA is TGCGCCAGCAGCTGGGGACAGGGAAGGATCTCTGGAAACACCATATATTTT. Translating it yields CASSWGQGRISGNTIYF.

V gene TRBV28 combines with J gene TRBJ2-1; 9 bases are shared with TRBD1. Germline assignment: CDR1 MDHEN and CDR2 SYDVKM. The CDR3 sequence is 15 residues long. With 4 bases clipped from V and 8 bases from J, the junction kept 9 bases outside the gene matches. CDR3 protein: CASSSPGQGDDEQFF. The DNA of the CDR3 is TGTGCCAGCAGTTCCCCGGGACAGGGTGACGATGAGCAGTTCTTC.

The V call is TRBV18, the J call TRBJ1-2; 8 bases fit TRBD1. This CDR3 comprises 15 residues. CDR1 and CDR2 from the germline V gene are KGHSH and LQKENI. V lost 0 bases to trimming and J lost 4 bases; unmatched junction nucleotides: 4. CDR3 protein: CASSPPGQGGYGYTF. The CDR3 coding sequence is TGTGCCAGCTCACCACCAGGACAGGGTGGCTATGGCTACACCTTC.

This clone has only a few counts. CDR3 sequence (DNA): TGCGCCAGCAGCGGGGGACAGGGGCTAGACGAGCAGTACTTC. As protein: CASSGGQGLDEQYF. This chain links TRBV5-1 with TRBJ2-7; 10 bases match TRBD1. Germline V lookup: CDR1 SGHRS, CDR2 YFSETQ. The CDR3 sequence is 14 residues long. The junction had 6 bases not matched to a gene; V was cut back by 4 bases and J by 5 bases.

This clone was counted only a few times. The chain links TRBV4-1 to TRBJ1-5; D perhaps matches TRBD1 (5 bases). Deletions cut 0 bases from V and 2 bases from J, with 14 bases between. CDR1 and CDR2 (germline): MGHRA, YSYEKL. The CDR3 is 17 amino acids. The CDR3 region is CASSQDFEGVGNQPQHF. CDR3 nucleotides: TGCGCCAGCAGCCAAGATTTTGAAGGGGTAGGCAATCAGCCCCAGCATTTT.

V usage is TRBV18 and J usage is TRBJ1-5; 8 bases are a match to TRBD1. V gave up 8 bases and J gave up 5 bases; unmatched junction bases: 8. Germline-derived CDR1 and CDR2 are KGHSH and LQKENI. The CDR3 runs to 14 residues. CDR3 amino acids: CASTGQGGDQPQHF. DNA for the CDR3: TGTGCCAGCACCGGACAGGGAGGAGATCAGCCCCAGCATTTT.

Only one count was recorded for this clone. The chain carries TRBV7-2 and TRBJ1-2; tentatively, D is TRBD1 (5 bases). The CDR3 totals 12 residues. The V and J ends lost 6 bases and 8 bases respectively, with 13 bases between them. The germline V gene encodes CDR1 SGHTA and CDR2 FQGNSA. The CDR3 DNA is TGTGCCAGCAGAGAGGGGCGGGAAGGCTACACCTTC. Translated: CASREGREGYTF.

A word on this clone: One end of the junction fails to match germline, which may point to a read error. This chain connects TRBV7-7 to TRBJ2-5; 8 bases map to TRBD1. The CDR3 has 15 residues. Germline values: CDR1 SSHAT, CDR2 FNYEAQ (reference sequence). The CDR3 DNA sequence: TGTGCTAGCAGCTTTTCAACAGGGGGACAAGAGACCCAGTACTTC. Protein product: CASSFSTGGQETQYF. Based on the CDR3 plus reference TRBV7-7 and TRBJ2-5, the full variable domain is GAGVSQSPRYKVTKRGQDVTLRCDPISSHATLYWYQQALGQGPEFLTYFNYEAQPDKSGLPSDRFSAERPEGSISTLTIQRTEQRDSAMYRCASSFSTGGQETQYFGPGTRLLVL.

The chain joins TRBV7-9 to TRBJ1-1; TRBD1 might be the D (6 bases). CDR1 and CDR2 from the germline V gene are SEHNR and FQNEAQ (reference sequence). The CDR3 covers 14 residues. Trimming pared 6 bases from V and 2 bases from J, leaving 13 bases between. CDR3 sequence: CASRAPGHNTEAFF. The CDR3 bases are TGTGCCAGCAGGGCTCCGGGACACAACACTGAAGCTTTCTTT. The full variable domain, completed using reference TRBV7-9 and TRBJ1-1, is DTGVSQNPRHKITKRGQNVTFRCDPISEHNRLYWYRQTLGQGPEFLTYFQNEAQLEKSRLLSDRFSAERPKGSFSTLEIQRTEQGDSAMYLCASRAPGHNTEAFFGQGTRLTVV.

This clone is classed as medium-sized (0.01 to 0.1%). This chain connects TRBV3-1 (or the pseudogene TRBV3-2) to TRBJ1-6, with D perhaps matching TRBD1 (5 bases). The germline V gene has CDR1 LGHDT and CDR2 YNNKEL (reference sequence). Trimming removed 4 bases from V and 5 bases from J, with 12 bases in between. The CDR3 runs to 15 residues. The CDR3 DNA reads TGTGCCAGCAGCCGAAGCGGGACCAATAATTCACCCCTCCACTTT. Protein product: CASSRSGTNNSPLHF.

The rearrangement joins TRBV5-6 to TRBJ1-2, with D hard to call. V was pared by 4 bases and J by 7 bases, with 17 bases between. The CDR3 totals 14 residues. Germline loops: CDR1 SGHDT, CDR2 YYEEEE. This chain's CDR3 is CASSPTREIGGYTF. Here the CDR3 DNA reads TGTGCCAGCAGCCCCACGCGGGAGATAGGTGGCTACACCTTC.